These 17 T cell receptor beta chains were all obtained from the same sample, sequenced in a study of shared clonotypes between healthy human individuals. Sequencing was performed with immunoSEQ multiplex PCR; in TCRdb, only in-frame clones are kept and a portion is missing. The table has 1,500,000 or so clones, approximately 98.5% seen once. The specimen sequenced was naive CD4+ T cells sorted from blood. Subset: CD45RA+ positively selected. Receptors originate from a man younger than 45 in good health.

This clone was observed a single time. The chain employs TRBV7-2 and TRBJ2-2, with D hard to call. V was trimmed by 2 bases and J by 9 bases, leaving 13 bases between them. Germline-derived CDR1 and CDR2 are SGHTA and FQGNSA. This CDR3 spans 14 amino acids. The CDR3 region has the DNA TGTGCCAGCAGCTTAAGAACAGTGCGAAGGGAGCTGTTTTTT. Encoded protein: CASSLRTVRRELFF.

V gene TRBV11-2 combines with J gene TRBJ2-7, with D tentatively TRBD2 (6 bases). Trimming cost V 5 bases and J 4 bases, with 18 bases left between them. The CDR3 loop spans 15 amino acids. Germline V CDR1 and CDR2: SGHAT, FQNNGV. The CDR3 DNA follows: TGTGCCAGCAGCCGTACTAGCCCGGCAGATTACGAGCAGTACTTC. Its protein product is CASSRTSPADYEQYF.

The rearrangement joins TRBV20-1 to TRBJ1-2; D uncertain. Germline V gives CDR1 DFQATT, CDR2 SNEGSKA (reference sequence). The ends were cut back, 3 bases at V and 9 bases at J, with 11 bases in the middle. The CDR3 totals 11 residues. This chain's CDR3 is CSASREWRYTF. For the CDR3, the DNA is TGCAGTGCTAGTCGGGAGTGGCGCTACACCTTC.

This rearrangement joins TRBV11-2 to TRBJ2-2; TRBD1 matches at 7 bases. Germline loops: CDR1 SGHAT, CDR2 FQNNGV. The CDR3 has 16 residues. Germline trimming cut 6 bases from V and 8 bases from J; bases unmatched to any gene: 15. DNA of the CDR3: TGTGCCAGCAGGAGTGGACAGGTCAGCTCTCGAGGGGAGCTGTTTTTT. As protein: CASRSGQVSSRGELFF.

This chain uses TRBV7-9 with TRBJ1-5; 11 bases align to TRBD1. With 2 bases clipped from V and 6 bases from J, the junction kept 9 bases outside the gene matches. CDR1 and CDR2 (germline): SEHNR, FQNEAQ (reference sequence). The CDR3 runs to 17 residues. For the CDR3, the DNA is TGTGCCAGCAGCTTATTCTCCGGACAGGGGGCAGGTCAGCCCCAGCATTTT. It codes for CASSLFSGQGAGQPQHF.

As regards this clone: The same CDR3 can be traced to other DNA sequences in this sample. This rearrangement joins TRBV9 to TRBJ2-1; 8 bases are a match to TRBD2. Germline trimming cut 4 bases from V and 0 bases from J; bases unmatched to any gene: 3. CDR3 length: 15 residues. Germline loops: CDR1 SGDLS, CDR2 YYNGEE. CDR3 residues: CASSSSGSSYNEQFF. The CDR3 bases are TGTGCCAGCAGCTCAAGCGGGAGCTCCTACAATGAGCAGTTCTTC.

This rearrangement joins TRBV9 to TRBJ2-5, with D perhaps TRBD2 (6 bases). Germline values: CDR1 SGDLS, CDR2 YYNGEE. Trimming left V 2 bases short and J 5 bases short, with 16 bases between. The CDR3 extends over 15 amino acids. CDR3 amino acids: CASSVFGTPEETQYF. The CDR3 DNA sequence: TGTGCCAGCAGCGTCTTCGGGACTCCGGAGGAGACCCAGTACTTC.

This clone appeared a single time. The genes are TRBV7-9 and TRBJ1-1; D might be TRBD1 (6 bases). The CDR3 is 13 residues long. Germline assignment: CDR1 SEHNR and CDR2 FQNEAQ (reference sequence). V gave up 6 bases and J gave up 4 bases, with 12 bases separating them. The CDR3 loop is CASRLAGVTEAFF. DNA for the CDR3: TGTGCCAGCAGATTGGCAGGGGTCACTGAAGCTTTCTTT.

A note on this clone: This specimen includes other DNA sequences encoding the same CDR3. The genes are TRBV18 and TRBJ2-5; 12 bases are a match to TRBD1. The length of the CDR3 is 15 residues. Germline values: CDR1 KGHSH, CDR2 LQKENI. J lost 5 bases, V lost 3 bases, and 4 bases had no gene match. In DNA, the CDR3 is TGTGCCAGCTCACCGGGGACAGGGGGCCAGGAGACCCAGTACTTC. Residues: CASSPGTGGQETQYF.

This chain connects TRBV7-9 to TRBJ2-1, with a tentative D call TRBD2 (6 bases). The CDR3 has 17 residues. Germline lookup yields CDR1 SEHNR and CDR2 FQNEAQ (reference sequence). Trimming removed 6 bases from V and 2 bases from J, with 20 bases in between. Written as DNA, the CDR3 is TGTGCCAGCAGGGGACTTGGGGAAGCGGACACCTACAATGAGCAGTTCTTC. Protein sequence: CASRGLGEADTYNEQFF.

The CDR3 loop reads CASTRSGLAGDEQFF. The CDR3 DNA is TGTGCCAGCACCCGGAGTGGACTAGCGGGAGATGAGCAGTTCTTC. The V call is TRBV6-1, the J call TRBJ2-1; 13 bases agree with TRBD2. The CDR3 spans 15 residues. J was trimmed by 8 bases and V by 7 bases; bases with no gene match: 8. Germline V gene sequence: CDR1 MNHNS, CDR2 SASEGT.

This sequence joins TRBV11-2 and TRBJ1-4; D not certain. The germline V gene has CDR1 SGHAT and CDR2 FQNNGV. This CDR3 comprises 13 residues. Deletions cut 5 bases from V and 7 bases from J, with 11 bases between. The CDR3 DNA reads as TGTGCCAGCAGCCCCTCTCAGGTTGAAAAACTGTTTTTT. It is translated as CASSPSQVEKLFF. The full variable domain, rest sourced from reference TRBV11-2 and TRBJ1-4, is EAGVAQSPRYKIIEKRQSVAFWCNPISGHATLYWYQQILGQGPKLLIQFQNNGVVDDSQLPKDRFSAERLKGVDSTLKIQPAKLEDSAVYLCASSPSQVEKLFFGSGTQLSVL.

This chain joins TRBV6-5 and TRBJ2-7; no reliable D call. The germline gives CDR1 MNHEY, CDR2 SVGAGI. Trimming left V 7 bases short and J 0 bases short, with 10 bases between. The CDR3 runs 13 residues. CDR3 in amino acids: CASISGLSYEQYF. DNA for the CDR3: TGTGCCAGCATTTCGGGTCTCTCCTACGAGCAGTACTTC.

The V call is TRBV23-1, the J call TRBJ2-7; unclear D gene. TRBV23-1 qualifies as an ORF whose function is uncertain. V lost 0 bases to trimming and J lost 6 bases, with 12 bases between them. The CDR3 covers 14 residues. The CDR3 nucleotides read TGCGCCAGCAGTCAATCGGTTCTGGGGTCCGAGCAGTACTTC. Its translation is CASSQSVLGSEQYF.

In DNA form, the CDR3 reads TGCAGCGTTGAATCCCAGGGGGGGTACGAGCAGTACTTC. This codes for CSVESQGGYEQYF. V and J are TRBV29-1 and TRBJ2-7; the D call may be TRBD1 or TRBD2 (7 bases each). This CDR3 comprises 13 residues. The V gene's germline CDR1 is SQVTM and CDR2 ANQGSEA. The V end lost 2 bases, the J end lost 4 bases, and 12 bases lay between the germline ends.

The CDR3 nucleotides read TGCGCCAGCAGCCAAGTGGGGCTGGGTAATGAAAAACTGTTTTTT. Its protein is CASSQVGLGNEKLFF. The J gene is TRBJ1-4, the V gene TRBV4-1, with a weak D call TRBD1 (5 bases). V was shortened by 1 base and J by 4 bases, with 10 bases between the two germline ends. Germline CDR1 reads MGHRA; CDR2 reads YSYEKL. The CDR3 is made up of 15 amino acids.

This chain joins TRBV5-4 and TRBJ1-2; 7 nucleotides align to TRBD1. This CDR3 contains 13 residues. Germline CDR1 is SGHNT and CDR2 is YYREEE (reference sequence). V was pared by 4 bases and J by 2 bases, with 2 bases of the junction left unmatched. The CDR3 DNA follows: TGTGCCAGCAGCACGGACAGGAACTATGGCTACACCTTC. Encoded protein: CASSTDRNYGYTF.